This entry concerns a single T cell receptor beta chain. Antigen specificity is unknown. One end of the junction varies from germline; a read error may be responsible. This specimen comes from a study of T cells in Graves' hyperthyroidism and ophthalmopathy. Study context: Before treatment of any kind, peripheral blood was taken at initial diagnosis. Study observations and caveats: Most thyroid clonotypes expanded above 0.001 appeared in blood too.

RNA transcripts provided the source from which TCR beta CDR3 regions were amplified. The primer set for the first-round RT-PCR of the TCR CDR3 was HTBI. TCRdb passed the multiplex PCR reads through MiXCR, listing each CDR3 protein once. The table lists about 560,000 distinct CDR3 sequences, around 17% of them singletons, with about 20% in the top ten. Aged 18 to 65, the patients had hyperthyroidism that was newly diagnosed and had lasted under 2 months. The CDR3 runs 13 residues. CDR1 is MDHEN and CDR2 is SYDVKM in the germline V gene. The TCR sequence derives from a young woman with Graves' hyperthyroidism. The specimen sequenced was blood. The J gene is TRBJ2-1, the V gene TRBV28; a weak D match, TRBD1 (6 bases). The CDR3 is CASTSDSYNEQSF. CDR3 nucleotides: TGTGCCAGCACTTCGGACAGCTACAATGAGCAGTCCTTC.